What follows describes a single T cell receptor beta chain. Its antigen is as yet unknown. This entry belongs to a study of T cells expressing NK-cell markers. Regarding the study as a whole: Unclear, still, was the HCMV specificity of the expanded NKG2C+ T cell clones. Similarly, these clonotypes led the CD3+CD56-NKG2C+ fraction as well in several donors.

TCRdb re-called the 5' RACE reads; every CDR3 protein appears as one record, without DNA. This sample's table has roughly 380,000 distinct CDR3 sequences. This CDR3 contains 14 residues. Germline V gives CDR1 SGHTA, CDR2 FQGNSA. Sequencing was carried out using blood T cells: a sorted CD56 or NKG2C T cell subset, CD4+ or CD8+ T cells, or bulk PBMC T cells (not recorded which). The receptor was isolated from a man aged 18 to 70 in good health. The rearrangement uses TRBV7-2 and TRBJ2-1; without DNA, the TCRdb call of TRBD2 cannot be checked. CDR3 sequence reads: CASSSGTSFGEQFF.